The 27 T cell receptor beta chains listed next were all sequenced from one sample in a study of blood T cells in healthy people across ages. A J-beta primer mix and a sample-barcoded 5' primer were used in a second PCR of about 7 to 11 cycles. TCRdb redid the calling of the 5' RACE reads with MiXCR, one entry per CDR3 protein. This table holds 700,000 to 950,000 distinct CDR3 sequences, roughly 44% found once. Sequenced material: blood. The receptors originated from an older woman in good health.

This clonotype occurred a few times. The chain links TRBV4-2 to TRBJ2-5; D remains unclear. Germline V gene lookup returns CDR1 LGHNA and CDR2 YNFKEQ. The CDR3 loop spans 15 amino acids. The V and J ends lost 4 bases and 5 bases respectively, with 17 bases between them. CDR3 bases: TGTGCCAGCAGCCCAGAATACGTTACTCGGGAGACCCAGTACTTC. Amino acids: CASSPEYVTRETQYF.

This sequence joins TRBV7-9 and TRBJ2-1; 9 bases are shared with TRBD2. This CDR3 region has 15 residues. Germline V CDR1 and CDR2: SEHNR, FQNEAQ (reference sequence). The V segment lost 4 bases and the J segment 2 bases; nucleotides outside the gene matches: 3. This CDR3 is CASSSREGTYNEQFF. The CDR3 DNA follows: TGTGCCAGCAGCTCGCGGGAGGGAACCTACAATGAGCAGTTCTTC.

At least ten counts were recorded for this clonotype. The CDR3 sequence: CASSQVSGSYNEQFF. CDR3 in DNA: TGTGCCAGCAGCCAAGTTAGCGGGTCCTACAATGAGCAGTTCTTC. This chain connects TRBV3-1 to TRBJ2-1, with 7 bases matching TRBD2. Germline V lookup: CDR1 LGHDT, CDR2 YNNKEL (reference sequence). The ends lost 1 base at V and 1 base at J; junction bases unmatched: 1. This CDR3 has 15 amino acids.

The rearrangement links TRBV29-1 to TRBJ2-5, with D perhaps matching TRBD1 (6 bases). Germline loops: CDR1 SQVTM, CDR2 ANQGSEA. Trimming pared 1 base from V and 9 bases from J, leaving 18 bases between. This CDR3 has 14 residues. This CDR3 reads CSVEADSPPVAQYF. As DNA, the CDR3 is TGCAGCGTTGAAGCGGACAGCCCTCCGGTGGCCCAGTACTTC.

This clonotype was counted only a few times. The chain joins TRBV7-9 to TRBJ2-6, with a tentative D call TRBD1 (6 bases). Trimming took off 5 bases at V and 1 base at J, with 9 bases between the two ends. The CDR3 consists of 15 residues. From germline, CDR1 is SEHNR and CDR2 FQNEAQ (reference sequence). Here the CDR3 reads CASSGDTSGANVLTF. The DNA of the CDR3 is TGTGCCAGCAGCGGGGACACATCTGGGGCCAACGTCCTGACTTTC.

J is TRBJ1-5 and V is TRBV20-1; no clear D. CDR3 length: 12 amino acids. Trimming stripped 5 bases from V and 4 bases from J, with 9 bases between. Germline V gene sequence: CDR1 DFQATT, CDR2 SNEGSKA (reference sequence). The CDR3 bases are TGCAGTGCTTACGATTTGAATCAGCCCCAGCATTTT. Translated: CSAYDLNQPQHF.

This clonotype turned up a few times. The chain has TRBV6-1 and TRBJ2-1; D uncertain. Trimming took 5 bases from V and 2 from J, leaving 7 bases between them. CDR3 length: 13 residues. Germline CDR1 is MNHNS and CDR2 is SASEGT. The CDR3: CASSSRAYNEQFF. CDR3 nucleotide sequence: TGTGCCAGCAGTAGCCGTGCCTACAATGAGCAGTTCTTC.

This chain joins TRBV20-1 and TRBJ2-7; D gene ambiguous. V lost 3 bases and J 6 bases, leaving 12 bases between the germline ends. The germline CDR1 and CDR2 sequences are DFQATT and SNEGSKA (reference sequence). This CDR3 contains 12 residues. The CDR3 bases are TGCAGTGCTAGCGACCGCCACCCCGAGCAGTACTTC. This translates into CSASDRHPEQYF.

A few counts support this clonotype. The V gene is TRBV5-1, the J gene TRBJ2-7; D remains ambiguous. Trimming stripped 4 bases from V and 1 base from J, with 15 bases between. This CDR3 has 15 amino acids. Germline V gene sequence: CDR1 SGHRS, CDR2 YFSETQ. Here the CDR3 DNA reads TGCGCCAGCAGCCCCGCTGGCCTAGGGTCCTACGAGCAGTACTTC. Residues: CASSPAGLGSYEQYF.

The chain uses TRBV2 and TRBJ1-6; D is unresolved. With 8 bases removed from V and 7 bases from J, the gap between germline ends came to 6 bases. The CDR3 contains 11 residues. The V gene's germline CDR1 is SNHLY and CDR2 FYNNEI. For the CDR3, the DNA is TGTGCCAGCCTTCAAAATTCACCCCTCCACTTT. It codes for CASLQNSPLHF.

V and J are TRBV5-1 and TRBJ2-2; TRBD2 is a possible D gene (6 bases). Trimming took 6 bases from V and 6 from J, leaving 21 bases between them. The CDR3 sequence is 16 residues long. The V gene's germline CDR1 is SGHRS and CDR2 YFSETQ. The CDR3 DNA reads TGCGCCAGCACTGGAGGGGCTAGCCGAGAGGCCGGGGAGCTGTTTTTT. Translation gives CASTGGASREAGELFF.

On this clonotype itself: This may come from a read error, since a much larger clone is one base off. The V and J genes are TRBV11-2 and TRBJ2-4, with D unresolved. Judging by the DNA end, TRBJ2-5 fits better; the J call may be wrong. The CDR3 covers 14 residues. Germline loops: CDR1 SGHAT, CDR2 FQNNGV. CDR3 coding DNA: TGTGCCAGCAGCTTAGGTGCGACTCAAAAGACCCAGTACTTC. This sequence encodes CASSLGATQKTQYF.

This clonotype was observed a few times. V usage is TRBV7-2 and J usage is TRBJ2-3; the D gene is possibly TRBD1 (6 bases). V lost 5 bases and J lost 0, with 12 bases in between. CDR3 size: 15 residues. Germline V gene data show CDR1 as SGHTA and CDR2 as FQGNSA. The CDR3 DNA sequence: TGTGCCAGCAGCCCGACAGGTGTCAGCACAGATACGCAGTATTTT. Translation: CASSPTGVSTDTQYF.

This clonotype was picked up one time. The CDR3 here is CASSLGGGREQFF. DNA for the CDR3: TGTGCCAGCAGCTTAGGAGGGGGCCGTGAGCAGTTCTTC. The chain recombines TRBV11-2 with TRBJ2-1, with TRBD1 matching over 7 bases. Unmatched junction bases numbered 3, after V lost 1 base and J lost 9 bases. This CDR3 contains 13 residues. CDR1 and CDR2 from the germline V gene are SGHAT and FQNNGV.

V and J are TRBV9 and TRBJ2-1, with a possible D match to TRBD2 (5 bases). Germline-derived CDR1 and CDR2 are SGDLS and YYNGEE. V was pared by 0 bases and J by 5 bases, with 12 bases between. The CDR3 has 15 residues. The CDR3 DNA sequence: TGTGCCAGCAGCGTAGGTCCTAGAGCGGACAATGAGCAGTTCTTC. This translates into CASSVGPRADNEQFF.

The rearrangement uses TRBV4-2 and TRBJ2-5, with TRBD2 identical over 9 bases. The V gene's germline CDR1 is LGHNA and CDR2 YNFKEQ. The V gene end was trimmed by 0 bases and the J gene end by 3 bases; junction bases not matched to a gene: 5. The CDR3 length is 16 residues. CDR3 nucleotides: TGTGCCAGCAGCCAAGACACAGCGGGGGGCGAAGAGACCCAGTACTTC. Its translation: CASSQDTAGGEETQYF.

The chain combines TRBV4-3 with TRBJ2-3; the match to TRBD2 covers 11 bases. The V gene end was trimmed by 1 base and the J gene end by 4 bases; junction bases not matched to a gene: 7. The germline V gene has CDR1 LGHNA and CDR2 YSLEER. This CDR3 spans 17 amino acids. CDR3 nucleotides: TGCGCCAGCAGCCAAGCACTAGCGGGAGTAGTCGCAGATACGCAGTATTTT. It encodes CASSQALAGVVADTQYF.

This rearrangement joins TRBV6-5 to TRBJ2-1; TRBD2 matches at 9 bases. Germline values: CDR1 MNHEY, CDR2 SVGAGI. The junction had 6 bases not matched to a gene; V was cut back by 0 bases and J by 6 bases. The CDR3 is 16 amino acids. DNA of the CDR3: TGTGCCAGCAGTTACTCGAGAGCTAGCGGGGCCAATGAGCAGTTCTTC. This encodes CASSYSRASGANEQFF.

For this clonotype: It may be a read error: a sequence one base away is much more abundant. The chain links TRBV27 to TRBJ1-2, with TRBD1 identical over 7 bases. The germline gives CDR1 MNHEY, CDR2 SMNVEV (reference sequence). The ends lost 5 bases at V and 4 bases at J; junction bases unmatched: 4. The CDR3 consists of 13 residues. DNA of the CDR3: TGTGCCAGCAGTGCCCGGGACAGCTATGGCTACACCTTC. This gives the protein CASSARDSYGYTF.

The chain has TRBV28 and TRBJ1-1; a weak D match, TRBD1 (5 bases). The CDR3 extends over 19 amino acids. CDR1 is MDHEN, CDR2 SYDVKM, per germline. V lost 5 bases, J lost 1 base, and 26 bases lay in between. The DNA for the CDR3 is TGTGCCAGCAGTCCGGGGGGAGGCAGTGCATACCTTCGGAACACTGAAGCTTTCTTT. Translated: CASSPGGGSAYLRNTEAFF.

The chain links TRBV20-1 to TRBJ2-1; tentatively, D is TRBD2 (5 bases). The V and J ends lost 1 base and 8 bases respectively, with 12 bases between them. CDR1 is DFQATT and CDR2 is SNEGSKA in the germline V gene (reference sequence). The CDR3 spans 13 residues. For the CDR3, the DNA is TGCAGTGCTAGAGGGAGGCCCCCTGATGAGCAGTTCTTC. The encoded protein is CSARGRPPDEQFF.

CDR3 bases: TGCAGTGCTGGGGTGGGCAGGAGCTCCTACGAGCAGTACTTC. Protein product: CSAGVGRSSYEQYF. The chain employs TRBV20-1 and TRBJ2-7; D not certain. V gave up 5 bases and J gave up 0 bases, with 14 bases separating them. The germline V gene encodes CDR1 DFQATT and CDR2 SNEGSKA (reference sequence). The CDR3 contains 14 residues.

About this clonotype: A clone one base away is much larger, so this may be a read error. The CDR3: CASRAGGDLNEQYF. As DNA, the CDR3 is TGTGCCAGCCGGGCGGGAGGAGATTTGAATGAGCAGTACTTC. The chain carries TRBV6-2 or TRBV6-3 and TRBJ2-5; 8 bases match TRBD2. The CDR3 extends over 14 amino acids. V was pared by 8 bases and J by 11 bases, with 16 bases of the junction left unmatched. Looked up from germline, CDR1 is MNHEY and CDR2 is SVGEGT.

This clonotype occurred a few times. The rearrangement uses TRBV20-1 and TRBJ1-5; a weak D match, TRBD1 (5 bases). Trimming took off 3 bases at V and 4 bases at J, with 10 bases between the two ends. Germline V gene data show CDR1 as DFQATT and CDR2 as SNEGSKA (reference sequence). The CDR3 consists of 13 residues. This CDR3 is CSASGAANQPQHF. CDR3 nucleotide sequence: TGCAGTGCTAGTGGGGCAGCAAATCAGCCCCAGCATTTT.

The chain couples TRBV21-1 to TRBJ2-7. TRBV21-1 is noted as a pseudogene. The CDR3 has 15 residues. The CDR3 spells CASSNNLTQIYEQYF. The CDR3 DNA sequence: TGTGCCAGCAGCAATAATCTGACTCAGATCTACGAGCAGTACTTC.

This clonotype has only a few counts. This chain joins TRBV20-1 and TRBJ2-1, with 12 bases identical to TRBD2. V was clipped by 3 bases and J by 6 bases; unmatched bases: 6. From germline, CDR1 is DFQATT and CDR2 SNEGSKA (reference sequence). This CDR3 spans 15 amino acids. CDR3 coding DNA: TGCAGTGCTAGCGCCCTAGCGGGGGGGCTCAATGAGCAGTTCTTC. It is translated as CSASALAGGLNEQFF.

CDR3 nucleotides: TGTGCCAGCAGACCGCCTAAAACAGATACGCAGTATTTT. This encodes CASRPPKTDTQYF. The chain employs TRBV6-2 or TRBV6-3 and TRBJ2-3; unclear D gene. Trimming took off 6 bases at V and 3 bases at J, with 10 bases between the two ends. The germline gives CDR1 MNHEY, CDR2 SVGEGT. The CDR3 sequence is 13 residues long.